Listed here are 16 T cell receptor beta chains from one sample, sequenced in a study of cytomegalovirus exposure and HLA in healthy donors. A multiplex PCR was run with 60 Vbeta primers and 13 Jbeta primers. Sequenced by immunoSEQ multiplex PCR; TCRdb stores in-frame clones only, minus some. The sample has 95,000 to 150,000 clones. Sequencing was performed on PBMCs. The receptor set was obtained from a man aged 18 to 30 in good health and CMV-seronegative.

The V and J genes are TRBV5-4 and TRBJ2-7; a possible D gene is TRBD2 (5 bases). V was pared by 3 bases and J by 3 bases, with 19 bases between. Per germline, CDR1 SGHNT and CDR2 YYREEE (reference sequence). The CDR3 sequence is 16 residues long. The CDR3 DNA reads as TGTGCCAGCAGCTCTCTAATCGGACTTGTTAACTACGAGCAGTACTTC. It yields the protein CASSSLIGLVNYEQYF. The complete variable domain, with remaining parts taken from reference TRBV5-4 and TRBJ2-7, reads ETGVTQSPTHLIKTRGQQVTLRCSSQSGHNTVSWYQQALGQGPQFIFQYYREEENGRGNFPPRFSGLQFPNYSSELNVNALELDDSALYLCASSSLIGLVNYEQYFGPGTRLTVT.

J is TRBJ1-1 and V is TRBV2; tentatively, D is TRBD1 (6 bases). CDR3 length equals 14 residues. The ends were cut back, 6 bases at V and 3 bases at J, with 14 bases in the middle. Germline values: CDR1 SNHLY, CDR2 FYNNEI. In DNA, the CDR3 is TGTGCCAGCAGCCGGATGACAGGTTACACTGAAGCTTTCTTT. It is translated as CASSRMTGYTEAFF.

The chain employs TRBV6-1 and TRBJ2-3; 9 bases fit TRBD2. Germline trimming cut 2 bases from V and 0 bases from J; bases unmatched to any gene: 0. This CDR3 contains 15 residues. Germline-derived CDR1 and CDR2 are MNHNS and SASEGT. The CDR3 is CASSELAGSTDTQYF. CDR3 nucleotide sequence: TGTGCCAGCAGTGAACTAGCGGGAAGCACAGATACGCAGTATTTT.

The CDR3 nucleotides read TGTGCCAGCAGCAGATCCGGGACTACCCAGCAGTACTTC. Encoded protein: CASSRSGTTQQYF. The gene calls are TRBV9 and TRBJ2-7; 7 positions match TRBD2. Trimming cost V 4 bases and J 8 bases; bases outside gene matches: 9. Germline V lookup: CDR1 SGDLS, CDR2 YYNGEE. The length of the CDR3 is 13 residues.

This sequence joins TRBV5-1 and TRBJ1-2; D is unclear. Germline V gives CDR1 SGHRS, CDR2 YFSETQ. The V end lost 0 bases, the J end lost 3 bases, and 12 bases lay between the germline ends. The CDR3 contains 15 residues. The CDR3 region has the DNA TGCGCCAGCAGCTTGGAGGCAGGCTCCCACTATGGCTACACCTTC. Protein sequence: CASSLEAGSHYGYTF.

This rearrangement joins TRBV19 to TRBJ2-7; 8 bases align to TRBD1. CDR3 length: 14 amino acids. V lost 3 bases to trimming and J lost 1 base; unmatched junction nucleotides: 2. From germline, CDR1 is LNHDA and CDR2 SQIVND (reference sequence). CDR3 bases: TGTGCCAGTAGTATTGGACAGGGATCCTACGAGCAGTACTTC. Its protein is CASSIGQGSYEQYF.

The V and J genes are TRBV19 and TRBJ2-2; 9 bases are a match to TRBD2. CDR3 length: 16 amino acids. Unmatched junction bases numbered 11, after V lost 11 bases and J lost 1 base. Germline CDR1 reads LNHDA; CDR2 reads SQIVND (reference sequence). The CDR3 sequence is CACKPSGTLNTGELFF. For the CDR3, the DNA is TGTGCCTGCAAACCTAGCGGGACCCTGAACACCGGGGAGCTGTTTTTT.

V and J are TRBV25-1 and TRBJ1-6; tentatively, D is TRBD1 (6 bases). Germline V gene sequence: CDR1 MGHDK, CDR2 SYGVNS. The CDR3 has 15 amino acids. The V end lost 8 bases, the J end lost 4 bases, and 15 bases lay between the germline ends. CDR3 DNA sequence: TGTGCCAGCCGACCCGGGACATCATATAATTCACCCCTCCACTTT. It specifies CASRPGTSYNSPLHF.

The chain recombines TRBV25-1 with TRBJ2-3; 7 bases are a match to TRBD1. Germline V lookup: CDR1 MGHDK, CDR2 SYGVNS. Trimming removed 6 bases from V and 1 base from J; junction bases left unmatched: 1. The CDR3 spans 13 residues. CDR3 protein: CASRGQGTDTQYF. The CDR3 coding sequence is TGTGCCAGCAGAGGACAGGGCACAGATACGCAGTATTTT.

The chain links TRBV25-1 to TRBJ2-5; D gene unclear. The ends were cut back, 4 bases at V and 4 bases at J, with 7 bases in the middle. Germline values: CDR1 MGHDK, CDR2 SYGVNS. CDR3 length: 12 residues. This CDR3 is CASSGKRETQYF. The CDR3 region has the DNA TGTGCCAGCAGTGGTAAGAGAGAGACCCAGTACTTC.

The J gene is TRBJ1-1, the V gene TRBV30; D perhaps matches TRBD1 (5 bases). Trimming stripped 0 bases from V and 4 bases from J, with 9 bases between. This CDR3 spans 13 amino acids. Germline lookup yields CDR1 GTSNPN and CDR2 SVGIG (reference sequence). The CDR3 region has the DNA TGTGCCTGGAGTGTATTAAGGGGCACTGAAGCTTTCTTT. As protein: CAWSVLRGTEAFF.

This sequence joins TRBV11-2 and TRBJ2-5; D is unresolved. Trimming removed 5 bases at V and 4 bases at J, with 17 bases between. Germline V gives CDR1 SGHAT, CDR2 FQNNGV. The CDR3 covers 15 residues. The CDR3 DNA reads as TGTGCCAGCAGCCCAAGCCGAGGAGTAGGAGAGACCCAGTACTTC. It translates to CASSPSRGVGETQYF.

CDR3 coding DNA: TGTGCCAGCAGCTTCCCATCAGGCTTTTACACCGGGGAGCTGTTTTTT. Amino acids: CASSFPSGFYTGELFF. J is TRBJ2-2 and V is TRBV11-2; D remains ambiguous. The CDR3 is 16 amino acids. Germline values: CDR1 SGHAT, CDR2 FQNNGV. V was pared by 3 bases and J by 3 bases, with 14 bases between.

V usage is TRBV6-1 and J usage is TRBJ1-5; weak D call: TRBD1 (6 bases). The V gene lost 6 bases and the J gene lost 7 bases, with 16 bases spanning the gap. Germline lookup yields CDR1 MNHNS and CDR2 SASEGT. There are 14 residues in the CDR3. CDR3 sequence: CASSQNRVGQPQHF. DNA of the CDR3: TGTGCCAGCAGCCAAAACAGGGTGGGACAGCCCCAGCATTTT.

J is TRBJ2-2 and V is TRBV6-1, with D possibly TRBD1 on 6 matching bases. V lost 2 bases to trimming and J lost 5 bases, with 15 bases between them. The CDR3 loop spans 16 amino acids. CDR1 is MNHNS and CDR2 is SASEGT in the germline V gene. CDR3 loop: CASSELTQGSTGELFF. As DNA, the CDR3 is TGTGCCAGCAGTGAATTGACACAGGGTAGTACCGGGGAGCTGTTTTTT.

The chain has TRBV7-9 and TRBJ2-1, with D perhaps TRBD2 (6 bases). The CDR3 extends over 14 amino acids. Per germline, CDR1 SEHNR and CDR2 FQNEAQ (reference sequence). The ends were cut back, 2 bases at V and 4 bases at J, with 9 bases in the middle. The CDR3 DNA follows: TGTGCCAGCAGCTTAATAGGGAGGTACAATGAGCAGTTCTTC. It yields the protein CASSLIGRYNEQFF.